Sequencing of this T cell receptor (beta chain) was carried out in a study of response to subunit inactivated influenza vaccine. One entry per CDR3 protein results from TCRdb running MiXCR on the RT-PCR reads. The profile shows about half a million distinct CDR3 sequences, about 8% of them singletons. Trimming took off 4 bases at V and 2 bases at J, with 9 bases between the two ends. The CDR3 is made up of 14 amino acids. The germline V gene encodes CDR1 LGHDT and CDR2 YNNKEL (reference sequence). Findings of the study overall: Seasonal influenza vaccination, on each occasion, was suggested by the authors to recruit few new T cells.

This clonotype was seen repeatedly, ten times or more. Its antigen is as yet unknown. This clonotype was sampled from a man aged 45 to 75 who received an inactivated influenza vaccine. This chain links TRBV3-1 with TRBJ2-1; D might be TRBD1 or TRBD2, each matching 5 bases. The sequenced sample was PBMCs from blood, obtained around 25 months after vaccination. The CDR3 DNA reads TGTGCCAGCAGCCCCGGGACCACCTACAATGAGCAGTTCTTC. Translation: CASSPGTTYNEQFF.